This T cell receptor (beta chain) was captured in a study of CXCR3-negative and CXCR3-positive naive CD8 T cells. UMI-labeled 5' RACE yielded the TRB cDNA libraries. TCRdb reanalyzed the 5' RACE reads, giving one entry per CDR3 protein sequence and no DNA. The table counts roughly 45,000 distinct CDR3 sequences; 2.5% lies in the top ten. CDR1 is SGHRS, CDR2 YFSETQ, per germline. The CDR3 spans 15 residues. V is TRBV5-1 and J is TRBJ2-7; TCRdb lists TRBD1, though no DNA is available to test this call. The clonotype was recovered from a human donor in good health. Some clones in this sample may be carry-over from other donors' samples. Sequencing input: naive CXCR3- CD8+ T cells from blood. Sample subset: CD45RO-CCR7+CD27+CD95- naive CD8+ T cells lacking CXCR3 (TNR3-). The CDR3 spells CASSFLPGASYEQYF.